This T cell receptor beta chain was sequenced in a study of Ad26.COV2.S vaccination and SARS-CoV-2 variants. On the study more broadly: The donor participated in the COV1001 trial, in its Ad26.COV2.S arm. Intramuscular Ad26.COV2.S at 5x10^10 or 1x10^11 viral particles.

CDR3 length: 15 residues. CDR1 is SSHAT, CDR2 FNYEAQ, per germline (reference sequence). This sample's treatment: roughly 20 received Ad26.COV2.S at low or high dose, single or two shots; 5 received placebo; per-sample allocation not given. Samples analyzed were those drawn on day 63 after the first vaccine or placebo injection. As its vector, the vaccine had Ad26, which expressed Wuhan-strain SARS-CoV-2 spike. Details on this clone: A junction boundary mismatches the germline segment, possibly from a read error.

Data came from immunoSEQ multiplex PCR; TCRdb stores just in-frame clones and leaves some out. The table has roughly 300,000 clones, approximately 86% seen once; the top ten hold about 10%. This sequence joins TRBV7-7 and TRBJ2-1; 10 bases align to TRBD2. This clonotype originated in a person between 18 and 65 years old who received the Ad26.COV2.S COVID-19 vaccine or a placebo. The sample here was peripheral blood, taken in a trial of Ad26.COV2.S vaccine versus placebo. The CDR3 reads CASSLAGGRYNEQFF. The CDR3 nucleotides are TGTGCTAGCAGTTTAGCGGGGGGACGTTACAATGAGCAGTTCTTC.